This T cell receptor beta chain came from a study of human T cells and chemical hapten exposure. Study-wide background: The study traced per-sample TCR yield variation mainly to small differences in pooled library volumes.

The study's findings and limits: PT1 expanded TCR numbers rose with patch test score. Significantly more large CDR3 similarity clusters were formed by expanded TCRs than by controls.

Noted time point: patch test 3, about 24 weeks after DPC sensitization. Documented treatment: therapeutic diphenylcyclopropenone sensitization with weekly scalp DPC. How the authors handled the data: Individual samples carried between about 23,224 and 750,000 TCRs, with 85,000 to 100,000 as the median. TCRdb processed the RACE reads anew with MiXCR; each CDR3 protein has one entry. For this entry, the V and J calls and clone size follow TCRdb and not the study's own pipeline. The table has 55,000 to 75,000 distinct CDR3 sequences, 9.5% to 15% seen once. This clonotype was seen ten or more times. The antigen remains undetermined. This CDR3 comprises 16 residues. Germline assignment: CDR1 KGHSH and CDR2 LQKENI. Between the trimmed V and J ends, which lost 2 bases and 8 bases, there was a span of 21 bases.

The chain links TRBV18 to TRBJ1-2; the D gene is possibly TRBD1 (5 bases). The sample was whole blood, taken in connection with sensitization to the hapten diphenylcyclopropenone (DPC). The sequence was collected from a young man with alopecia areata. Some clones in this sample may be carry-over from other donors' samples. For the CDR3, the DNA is TGTGCCAGCTCACCAAGGGACGACACGGGCCCTGAAGGCTACACCTTC. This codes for CASSPRDDTGPEGYTF.